This T cell receptor beta chain was retrieved from a study of graft-versus-host responses after intestinal transplantation. Whole-study context: Anti-thymocyte globulin induction preceded about 3 years of tacrolimus and steroid maintenance in all recipients. Findings and caveats of the study: Graft-donor T cell macrochimerism in patients accompanied high graft-versus-host to host-versus-graft clonal ratios in allografts. Investigators detected GvH clones in recipient marrow, with some emerging earlier in ileum or blood.

The assay was immunoSEQ multiplex PCR, and TCRdb's table has in-frame clones only and misses some. The profile shows fewer than 95,000 clones, approximately 95% of them singletons. Note on this clone: What it recognizes is unknown.

The length of the CDR3 is 15 residues. The V gene lost 6 bases and the J gene lost 0 bases, with 13 bases spanning the gap. The germline V gene encodes CDR1 MNHGY and CDR2 SAAAGT. The sample was unstimulated CD8+ T cells sorted from spleen or lymph node cells, taken before intestinal transplant. The receptor comes from a human donor who received an intestinal transplant. The chain has TRBV6-8 and TRBJ2-3, with D uncertain. The CDR3, as DNA: TGTGCCAGCAGCCTAGAGGCTCAAAGCACAGATACGCAGTATTTT. Translating gives CASSLEAQSTDTQYF.